This T cell receptor beta chain comes out of a study of naive and memory T cell subsets. About this clonotype: The antigen is not known.

The CDR3 is 16 amino acids. With V trimmed by 4 bases and J by 8 bases, 12 bases remained unmatched. Germline CDR1 reads SGHAT; CDR2 reads FQNNGV. The study's findings and limits: Gini index rose across naive, CM, EM and EMRA in CD4 and CD8. Naive repertoires, especially CD8, held a few larger clonotypes, possibly memory cells re-expressing CD45RA.

After CD4 positive bead selection, the CD4-negative fraction gave CD8 T cells. Four subsets defined by CD45RA and CD27 were sorted after CD3, CD4, CD8 and live/dead staining. Both TRBC1 and TRBC2 were covered by a beta constant-region primer of two equimolar oligonucleotides. The ligated cDNA underwent four PCR rounds using SP2 and nested alpha and beta constant-region primers. Ligation attached a single-stranded oligonucleotide with a 12-nucleotide UMI and the SP2 primer to the cDNA 3' end. TCRdb independently ran MiXCR on the UMI-ligation and nested PCR reads; one entry per CDR3 protein. The repertoire holds under 150,000 distinct CDR3 sequences, with about a fifth as singletons.

V and J are TRBV11-2 and TRBJ1-4; TRBD1 matches at 8 bases. The source is a human donor in good health. Sequencing used naive CD8+ T cells from blood. In DNA form, the CDR3 reads TGTGCCAGCAGCTCGACGACAGGGGCGGTAGGAGAAAAACTGTTTTTT. Translating gives CASSSTTGAVGEKLFF.